A selection of T cell receptor beta chains follows, all from one sample in a study of tumor and adjacent non-tumor tissue in lung cancer. MiXCR, applied by TCRdb to the multiplex PCR reads, yields one record per CDR3 protein. This sample has approximately 100,000 distinct CDR3 sequences, with 65% found just once. Sample: distant non-tumor lung tissue. These receptors were obtained from a man aged 25 to 40 with non-small cell lung cancer. The CDR3 runs from the conserved cysteine through the conserved F or W. Fields, in order: J gene, clone size, D gene, V gene, CDR3 DNA, CDR3 protein. A D gene is named only where the DNA matches it firmly. Some rows mark clone size as missing; the rest say once, few, many or name a class of expanded clone.

TRBJ1-6 | NA | NA | TRBV13 | TGTGCCAGCAGCTCGAGCTCCTACAATTCACCCCTCTACTTT | CASSSSSYNSPLYF
TRBJ2-4 | NA | NA | TRBV20-1 | TGCGGTGCTAGAGAAGCGGTAGCTGGCAAAAACATTCAGTGCTTC | CGAREAVAGKNIQCF
TRBJ1-2 | NA | NA | TRBV20-1 | TGCAGTGCTATAGTAGGCACCTTCTATGGCTACACCTTC | CSAIVGTFYGYTF
TRBJ2-7 | NA | TRBD2 | TRBV6-5 | TGTGCCAGCAGGTTGGGACTAGTGGGGGAGCTGTACTTC | CASRLGLVGELYF
TRBJ2-7 | many | NA | TRBV20-1 | TGCAGTGCTAGACGAGACACCTACGAGCAGTACTTC | CSARRDTYEQYF
TRBJ1-2 | many | NA | TRBV20-1 | TGCAGTGCTACAGGGGACTATGGCTACACCTTC | CSATGDYGYTF
TRBJ2-1 | NA | NA | TRBV7-8 | TGTGCCAGCAGCCCGAGGGCCAGGAACAGTGAATACAATGAGCAGTTCTTC | CASSPRARNSEYNEQFF
TRBJ2-1 | NA | TRBD1 | TRBV12-3/TRBV12-4 | TGTGCCCGCGGTCCCCCGTCTGGGGACAGGGAGATGGATGAGCAGTTCTTC | CARGPPSGDREMDEQFF
TRBJ1-2 | medium-sized | NA | TRBV20-1 | TGCAGTGCGCCATCGACTGGTGGTGTCGTCAGGCACTATGGCTACACCTTC | CSAPSTGGVVRHYGYTF
TRBJ2-7 | NA | NA | TRBV12-3/TRBV12-4 | TGTGCCAGCGGTTTACATAAGGAGCAGTACTTC | CASGLHKEQYF
TRBJ2-7 | NA | TRBD2 | TRBV6-5 | TGTGTCAGCAGTGCGTCCGGGACTAGCGGACACTACGAGCAGTGCTTC | CVSSASGTSGHYEQCF
TRBJ2-7 | many | TRBD1 | TRBV6-5 | TGTGCCAGCAGTTCCGGGACAGAACCCTACGAGCAGTACTTC | CASSSGTEPYEQYF
TRBJ1-2 | NA | NA | TRBV11-2 | TGTGCCAGCAGCTTCGGGGAGGACTATGGCTACATCTTC | CASSFGEDYGYIF
TRBJ2-7 | NA | TRBD1 | TRBV2 | TGTGCCAACAGGCTACAGGGGCCTCTGAGCTCCTACGAGCAGTACTTC | CANRLQGPLSSYEQYF
TRBJ1-2 | NA | NA | TRBV20-1 | TGCAGTGCCAGCGGGACCGGATTAACCTATGGCTACACCTTC | CSASGTGLTYGYTF
TRBJ2-3 | many | NA | TRBV5-1 | TGCGCCAGCAGCTTTATACCGGAGAACACAGATACGCAGTATTTT | CASSFIPENTDTQYF
TRBJ2-3 | NA | NA | TRBV11-2 | TGTGCCAGCAGCTTAGGCCAGGAGTTCGCAGATACACAGTATTTT | CASSLGQEFADTQYF
TRBJ2-6 | NA | TRBD1 | TRBV6-2/TRBV6-3 | TGTGCCAGCGATTATAGGGGGCCCGGGGCCAACGTCCTGACTTTC | CASDYRGPGANVLTF
TRBJ2-1 | once | NA | TRBV28 | TGTGCCAGCAGTTTCCCCGGACATGGCCACGATGAGCAGTTCTTC | CASSFPGHGHDEQFF
TRBJ2-6 | NA | NA | TRBV6-2/TRBV6-3 | TGTGCCAGCAGTTCGGTGTTTGGCACTGGGGCCAACGTCCTGACTTTC | CASSSVFGTGANVLTF
TRBJ2-1 | NA | TRBD2 | TRBV6-6 | TGTGCCAGCAGTTACTTAACTAGCGGGATGGGGTACAATGAGCAGCTCTTC | CASSYLTSGMGYNEQLF
TRBJ2-2 | NA | NA | TRBV10-2 | TGCGCCAACAAGGAGTGGAACACCGGGGAGCTGTTTTTT | CANKEWNTGELFF
TRBJ2-3 | NA | NA | TRBV11-2 | TGTGCCACCAGCCCGCGGACGCTCCGTAGCACAGATACGCAGTATTTT | CATSPRTLRSTDTQYF
TRBJ1-1 | few | TRBD1 | TRBV14 | TGTGCCAACAGCACGTACAGGGGTTCGGACACTGAAGCTTTCTTT | CANSTYRGSDTEAFF
TRBJ1-3 | many | TRBD1 | TRBV29-1 | TGCAGCGTGCCGGATGACAGGGGGCGCGGAAACACCATATATTTT | CSVPDDRGRGNTIYF
TRBJ2-7 | few | TRBD2 | TRBV7-9 | TGTGCCAGCAGCGCCGGGGACTACCTCTCCTACGAGCAGTACTTC | CASSAGDYLSYEQYF
TRBJ2-1 | many | TRBD2 | TRBV24-1 | TGTGCCACCAGTGATTTTTTAGCCAGCGGGAGCGACAATGAGCAGTTCTTC | CATSDFLASGSDNEQFF
TRBJ2-2 | NA | TRBD1 | TRBV7-8 | TGTGCCAGCGGGCAAAAGACAGGGGCGAACACCGGGGAGCTGTTTTTT | CASGQKTGANTGELFF
TRBJ2-5 | NA | TRBD2 | TRBV20-1 | TGCAGTGCTAGAGAGAGGGGACCAACGGGAGGAGAGACCCAGTACTTC | CSARERGPTGGETQYF
TRBJ2-1 | once | NA | TRBV20-1 | TGCAGTGCCAGCCCGGCAGGGTACAATGAGCAGTTCTTC | CSASPAGYNEQFF
TRBJ1-3 | NA | NA | TRBV7-9 | TGTGCCAGCAGCCCACCGGTGACACCGGGTGGAAACACCATATATTTT | CASSPPVTPGGNTIYF
TRBJ1-2 | NA | TRBD1 | TRBV7-8 | TGTGCCAGCAGCCCCAGACAGGGGGCAGAGAATGGCTACGCCTTC | CASSPRQGAENGYAF
TRBJ2-5 | many | NA | TRBV6-5 | TGTGCCAGCAGTTACCAACAAGGGCAAGAGACCCAGTACTTC | CASSYQQGQETQYF
TRBJ2-7 | few | TRBD2 | TRBV6-2/TRBV6-3 | TGTGTCAGCATTCCGGAACTAGCGGGATCTTACGAGCAGTACTTC | CVSIPELAGSYEQYF